The TCR beta chain described here comes from a study of Ad26.COV2.S vaccination and SARS-CoV-2 variants. Study at large: Sample donor was a member of the COV1001 Ad26.COV2.S trial arm.

In germline, CDR1 is KGHSH, CDR2 LQKENI. The CDR3 consists of 16 residues. With V trimmed by 3 bases and J by 5 bases, 10 bases remained unmatched. As for treatment: some 20 received Ad26.COV2.S at low or high dose, single or two shots; about 5 received placebo; per-sample allocation not given. It was on day 63 after the first vaccine or placebo injection that samples were taken. An 18-55-year-old adult in Boston served as donor. Participants' vaccine, an Ad26 vector, delivered Wuhan-strain SARS-CoV-2 spike. This table comes from immunoSEQ multiplex PCR, and its TCRdb copy is limited to in-frame clones, with some not included. The table lists approximately 410,000 clones, 92% of them singletons.

The chain employs TRBV18 and TRBJ2-5, with TRBD1 matching 9 bases. The origin of this receptor is a person aged 18 to 65 who received the Ad26.COV2.S COVID-19 vaccine or a placebo. The sequencing here drew on peripheral blood, taken in a trial of Ad26.COV2.S vaccine versus placebo. CDR3: CASSPRGQGGSETQYF. The CDR3, as DNA: TGTGCCAGCTCACCTCGGGGACAGGGAGGCAGTGAGACCCAGTACTTC.